These T cell receptor beta chains were read from a single sample in a study of blood T cell repertoires in COVID-19. Produced via immunoSEQ multiplex PCR; TCRdb's table is partial and in-frame only. Seen here are roughly 220,000 clones, more than 85% observed once, and the top ten hold 3% to 3.5%. Sequenced material: peripheral blood. The receptors shown here come from a man in his sixties with acute or convalescent COVID-19. Both conserved end residues are part of each CDR3. The D gene is left open where the match is weak. A row's size may be missing; if present it is once, few, many or a size class.

j_gene	v_gene	abundance	d_gene	CDR3aa	CDR3nt
TRBJ1-5	TRBV15	NA	TRBD1	CATSRDRTGDGMRNQPQHF	TGTGCCACCAGCAGAGATCGGACAGGGGATGGTATGCGCAATCAGCCCCAGCATTTT
TRBJ1-4	TRBV9	NA	NA	CASSVLQGRDEKLFF	TGTGCCAGCAGCGTATTACAGGGAAGGGATGAAAAACTGTTTTTT
TRBJ1-1	TRBV28	NA	NA	CASSLRLGRDTEAFF	TGTGCCAGCAGTTTAAGGTTGGGGAGGGACACTGAAGCTTTCTTT
TRBJ1-6	TRBV5-1	NA	TRBD1	CASSLALGQGGSPLHF	TGCGCCAGCAGCTTGGCCCTAGGACAGGGTGGTTCACCCCTCCACTTT
TRBJ1-3	TRBV9	NA	TRBD1	CASSIVDRPNRNTIYF	TGTGCCAGCAGCATCGTGGACAGGCCCAACAGAAACACCATATATTTT
TRBJ2-3	TRBV27	NA	TRBD2	CASSLRPGLAGARGGTDTQYF	TGTGCCAGCAGTTTAAGACCGGGACTAGCGGGGGCGCGGGGGGGCACAGATACGCAGTATTTT
TRBJ2-2	TRBV7-2	NA	NA	CASRLAGATTGELFF	TGTGCCAGCAGACTTGCGGGGGCGACCACCGGGGAGCTGTTTTTT
TRBJ1-3	TRBV4-1	NA	NA	CASSQDRQTGVGFVGNTIYF	TGCGCCAGCAGCCAAGACCGCCAGACCGGAGTCGGTTTCGTTGGAAACACCATATATTTT
TRBJ2-7	TRBV5-6	NA	TRBD2	CASSPGRVYYEQYF	TGTGCCAGCAGCCCCGGGAGGGTTTACTACGAGCAGTACTTC
TRBJ2-3	TRBV6-4	once	TRBD2	CASSKLAGSIHTQYF	TGTGCCAGCAGCAAACTAGCGGGGTCAATTCATACGCAGTATTTT
TRBJ1-6	TRBV4-1	many	NA	CASSQTPWRLPRYNSPLHF	TGCGCCAGCAGCCAAACCCCGTGGAGGCTTCCACGCTATAATTCACCCCTCCACTTT
TRBJ2-2	TRBV28	NA	NA	CASSLPDWKKLINTGELFF	TGTGCCAGCAGCCTACCGGACTGGAAGAAACTAATTAACACCGGGGAGCTGTTTTTT
TRBJ2-3	TRBV9	NA	TRBD2	CASSVALFRAGDTDTQYF	TGTGCCAGCAGCGTGGCTCTCTTTCGGGCGGGGGACACAGATACGCAGTATTTT
TRBJ2-7	TRBV18	once	NA	CASSPLLTQRRPSYEQYF	TGTGCCAGCTCACCCCTATTAACCCAGCGCCGGCCATCCTACGAGCAGTACTTC
TRBJ1-1	TRBV12-3/TRBV12-4	NA	NA	CASSAQRYTEAFF	TGTGCCAGCAGCGCCCAGCGCTACACTGAAGCTTTCTTT
TRBJ1-1	TRBV6-5	NA	NA	CASTRGGTEAFF	TGTGCCAGCACCCGGGGAGGCACTGAAGCTTTCTTT
TRBJ2-7	TRBV7-9	NA	TRBD2	CASSLGGVAGLPYEQYF	TGTGCCAGCAGCTTAGGAGGGGTAGCGGGGCTTCCCTACGAGCAGTACTTC
TRBJ2-3	TRBV6-2/TRBV6-3	NA	TRBD2	CASSYSGRLAGSTDTQYF	TGTGCCAGCAGTTACTCGGGCAGGCTAGCGGGGAGCACAGATACGCAGTATTTT
TRBJ2-3	TRBV5-6	NA	TRBD2	CASRGLAGGPSRDTQYF	TGTGCCAGCCGCGGACTAGCGGGGGGCCCTTCGAGGGATACGCAGTATTTT
TRBJ2-2	TRBV7-6	NA	TRBD1	CASSAGQGGTGELFF	TGTGCCAGCAGCGCGGGACAGGGAGGCACCGGGGAGCTGTTTTTT
TRBJ2-7	TRBV29-1	once	TRBD2	CSVDGGRCLEVRYEQYF	TGCAGCGTTGACGGGGGGAGGTGTTTGGAGGTTCGGTACGAGCAGTACTTC
TRBJ2-3	TRBV9	NA	TRBD1	CASSVAGQGGTDTQYF	TGTGCCAGCAGCGTAGCGGGACAGGGGGGGACAGATACGCAGTATTTT
TRBJ1-1	TRBV3-1/TRBV3-2	NA	TRBD1	CASSHYLTGGRDRNTEAFF	TGTGCCAGCAGCCACTACTTGACAGGGGGCCGGGATAGGAACACTGAAGCTTTCTTT
TRBJ1-5	TRBV4-3	NA	TRBD1	CASSQDLGQGSPAQHF	TGCGCCAGCAGCCAAGATCTCGGACAGGGTTCCCCCGCCCAGCATTTT
TRBJ2-5	TRBV24-1	once	NA	CATSDLQAGKETQYF	TGTGCCACCAGTGATTTGCAGGCAGGTAAAGAGACCCAGTACTTC
TRBJ2-1	TRBV5-1	once	NA	CASSLAQVNEQFF	TGCGCCAGCAGCTTGGCGCAGGTCAATGAGCAGTTCTTC
TRBJ2-7	TRBV28	NA	NA	CASSFSSEQYF	TGTGCCAGCAGTTTCTCCAGCGAGCAGTACTTC
TRBJ1-4	TRBV30	NA	NA	CAWRRAGSNEKLFF	TGTGCCTGGCGCAGGGCAGGCTCTAATGAAAAACTGTTTTTT
TRBJ2-1	TRBV10-3	NA	TRBD2	CAIRPSGGYGEQFF	TGTGCCATCAGGCCTAGCGGGGGGTATGGTGAGCAGTTCTTC
TRBJ2-5	TRBV6-2/TRBV6-3	NA	NA	CASSSVGNQETQYF	TGTGCCAGCAGCTCCGTGGGCAACCAAGAGACCCAGTACTTC
TRBJ1-5	TRBV11-3	NA	TRBD1	CASSPKARSGGCNQPQHF	TGTGCCAGCAGCCCAAAAGCACGATCAGGGGGTTGCAATCAGCCCCAGCATTTT
TRBJ2-5	TRBV4-1	NA	TRBD2	CASSQEGAGYQETQYF	TGCGCCAGCAGCCAAGAAGGAGCGGGGTACCAAGAGACCCAGTACTTC
TRBJ1-5	TRBV19	NA	TRBD1	CASSPGTGRFQPQHF	TGTGCCAGTAGTCCTGGGACAGGGAGGTTTCAGCCCCAGCATTTT
TRBJ1-1	TRBV4-1	NA	TRBD1	CASTSAGTAGGSEAFF	TGCGCCAGCACTTCGGCAGGCACGGCAGGGGGCAGTGAAGCTTTCTTT
TRBJ2-7	TRBV9	NA	TRBD1	CASSVGTGGVYEQYF	TGTGCCAGCAGCGTCGGGACAGGGGGCGTCTACGAGCAGTACTTC
TRBJ2-2	TRBV5-6	NA	TRBD2	CASSLRTSANTGELFF	TGTGCCAGCAGCCTTCGGACTAGCGCCAACACCGGGGAGCTGTTTTTT
TRBJ2-1	TRBV9	NA	TRBD2	CASSVGLAGGPSNEQFF	TGTGCCAGCAGCGTAGGACTAGCGGGGGGGCCGAGTAATGAGCAGTTCTTC
TRBJ2-5	TRBV2	NA	TRBD2	CASSDLLGLAGQETQYF	TGTGCCAGCAGTGACCTCTTAGGACTAGCGGGGCAAGAGACCCAGTACTTC
TRBJ2-1	TRBV18	NA	NA	CASSVHPGQPSSYNEQFF	TGTGCCAGCTCAGTACATCCTGGACAGCCGAGCTCCTACAATGAGCAGTTCTTC
TRBJ2-7	TRBV11-3	NA	TRBD1	CASSRTGTGGEQYF	TGTGCCAGCAGCAGGACCGGGACAGGGGGCGAGCAGTACTTC
TRBJ1-2	TRBV6-5	NA	TRBD1	CASARQGNYGYTF	TGTGCCAGCGCCCGACAGGGCAACTATGGCTACACCTTC
TRBJ2-5	TRBV7-2	NA	TRBD1	CASSKGTGRQETQYF	TGTGCCAGCAGCAAAGGGACAGGGCGGCAAGAGACCCAGTACTTC
TRBJ1-1	TRBV19	NA	NA	CASSLSGTEAFF	TGTGCCAGTAGCCTCAGTGGCACTGAAGCTTTCTTT